One sample yielded the 2 T cell receptor beta chains listed below, sequenced in a study of blood T cells in healthy people across ages (dated by TCRdb to about 2015). The library was prepared using 5' RACE. TCRdb names Illumina HiSeq 2500 as the instrument used. A second roughly 6 to 11 cycle PCR used a sample-barcoded 5' primer and a J-beta primer mix. TCRdb passed the public sequencing reads through fastp at Q25 and MiXCR, retaining productive beta sequences. Rows merge per CDR3 protein into single entries with the most common DNA and genes. The sample includes about 1.8 million distinct CDR3 sequences, with roughly 52% observed a single time. The ten largest make up less than 2.5% of the sample. The sequenced sample was blood. These receptors all come from a woman in her 40s in good health.

This clonotype showed up just a few times. The chain combines TRBV29-1 with TRBJ2-7, with D possibly TRBD1 on 6 matching bases. The CDR3 spans 14 residues. V shed 5 bases and J shed 1 base, with 15 bases lying between them. The germline CDR1 and CDR2 sequences are SQVTM and ANQGSEA. CDR3: CSVSTGWGSYEQYF. The CDR3 DNA follows: TGCAGCGTTTCAACAGGGTGGGGGTCCTACGAGCAGTACTTC.

This clonotype was observed a handful of times. This chain joins TRBV7-9 and TRBJ2-5; a weak D match, TRBD2 (6 bases). Germline V gene sequence: CDR1 SEHNR, CDR2 FQNEAQ (reference sequence). Trimming took 2 bases from V and 5 from J, leaving 12 bases between them. This CDR3 is 14 amino acids long. The DNA for the CDR3 is TGTGCCAGCAGCTTATCGGGGGTGGCTGAGACCCAGTACTTC. It is translated as CASSLSGVAETQYF.